These 27 T cell receptor beta chains were all obtained from the same sample, sequenced in a study of blood T cell repertoires in COVID-19 (dated by TCRdb to about 2020). Libraries were prepared through the immunoSEQ multiplex PCR assay. TCRdb limited this immuneACCESS table to in-frame rearrangements with V and J called. A share of clones is missing; checked studies link under half to unresolved V genes, and the rest is unexplained. Within this sample are roughly 230,000 clones, with roughly 84% of them counted one time only. Of the sample, around 30% falls within the top ten clones. The sample comprised peripheral blood. These receptor sequences come from a man between 40 and 49 years old with acute or convalescent COVID-19.

The chain links TRBV3-1 (or the pseudogene TRBV3-2) to TRBJ1-1; possible D gene TRBD1, 6 bases. Germline CDR1 is LGHDT and CDR2 is YNNKEL (reference sequence). V shed 6 bases and J shed 12 bases, with 14 bases lying between them. This CDR3 region has 11 residues. The CDR3 region is CASRQGAETFF. DNA for the CDR3: TGTGCCAGCAGACAGGGTGCTGAGACTTTCTTT.

J is TRBJ2-3 and V is TRBV6-1; TRBD1 matches at 7 bases. J gave up 2 bases and V 2 bases, and 7 bases lay outside the gene matches. Germline loops: CDR1 MNHNS, CDR2 SASEGT. This CDR3 is built from 16 residues. The CDR3 nucleotides are TGTGCCAGCAGTGAATGGACAGGTAGCCACACAGATACGCAGTATTTT. It is translated as CASSEWTGSHTDTQYF.

V and J are TRBV5-1 and TRBJ2-5; the match to TRBD2 covers 7 bases. V trimming: 2 bases; J trimming: 3 bases; junction bases outside the gene matches: 1. CDR1 and CDR2 from the germline V gene are SGHRS and YFSETQ. The CDR3 covers 13 residues. This chain's CDR3 is CASSLSGKETQYF. The CDR3 DNA sequence: TGCGCCAGCAGCTTAAGCGGGAAAGAGACCCAGTACTTC.

V and J are TRBV28 and TRBJ2-2; D not resolved. Looked up from germline, CDR1 is MDHEN and CDR2 is SYDVKM. V lost 7 bases and J 6 bases, leaving 9 bases between the germline ends. CDR3 length equals 12 residues. CDR3 sequence reads: CASTRNPGELFF. In DNA form, the CDR3 reads TGTGCCAGCACCAGGAATCCCGGGGAGCTGTTTTTT.

The V and J genes are TRBV2 and TRBJ2-7; 7 bases are a match to TRBD2. The CDR3 is made up of 13 amino acids. After removal of 5 bases from V and 3 bases from J, the junction contained 4 bases not matched to a gene. The germline V gene has CDR1 SNHLY and CDR2 FYNNEI. The CDR3 DNA sequence: TGTGCCAGCAGTAGGACTAGAGACTACGAGCAGTACTTC. Its translation is CASSRTRDYEQYF.

This clone appeared a few times. The chain uses TRBV7-2 and TRBJ2-6; D not resolved. V lost 3 bases, J lost 4 bases, and 10 bases lay in between. The length of the CDR3 is 15 residues. CDR1 is SGHTA and CDR2 is FQGNSA in the germline V gene. The CDR3 here is CASSFRGTGANVLTF. The CDR3 region has the DNA TGTGCCAGCAGCTTTAGAGGTACAGGGGCCAACGTCCTGACTTTC. Supplemented by reference TRBV7-2 and TRBJ2-6, the full variable domain reads GAGVSQSPSNKVTEKGKDVELRCDPISGHTALYWYRQSLGQGLEFLIYFQGNSAPDKSGLPSDRFSAERTGGSVSTLTIQRTQQEDSAVYLCASSFRGTGANVLTFGAGSRLTVL.

The chain couples TRBV30 to TRBJ1-4; 7 nucleotides line up with TRBD1. Looked up from germline, CDR1 is GTSNPN and CDR2 is SVGIG (reference sequence). The CDR3 contains 13 residues. Trimming removed 4 bases from V and 8 bases from J; junction bases left unmatched: 7. In DNA form, the CDR3 reads TGTGCCTGGACCCGAGGGGGCGCGGAAAAACTGTTTTTT. Protein product: CAWTRGGAEKLFF.

V gene TRBV7-2 combines with J gene TRBJ1-1, with D tentatively TRBD1 (6 bases). Germline V gives CDR1 SGHTA, CDR2 FQGNSA. V lost 4 bases, J lost 4 bases, and 16 bases lay in between. The CDR3 consists of 15 residues. The DNA for the CDR3 is TGTGCCAGCAGCTCCGGAGGGGGGGGCCTCACTGAAGCTTTCTTT. Protein: CASSSGGGGLTEAFF.

The V and J genes are TRBV13 and TRBJ1-3; TRBD1 matches 7 bases. Germline V gene lookup returns CDR1 PRHDT and CDR2 FYEKMQ (reference sequence). V lost 4 bases, J lost 0 bases, and 6 bases stayed unmatched. This CDR3 region has 16 residues. In DNA, the CDR3 is TGTGCCAGCAGCTGGCGACAGGGCATCTCTGGAAACACCATATATTTT. Its translation is CASSWRQGISGNTIYF.

The J gene is TRBJ2-1, the V gene TRBV29-1; 7 bases fit TRBD1. The CDR3 sequence is 14 residues long. Per germline, CDR1 SQVTM and CDR2 ANQGSEA. J was trimmed by 8 bases and V by 6 bases; bases with no gene match: 13. DNA of the CDR3: TGCAGCGTAGTTAGACAGGGTCAGTTACATGAGCAGTTCTTC. Translated, it gives CSVVRQGQLHEQFF.

This clone has just one count. The rearrangement joins TRBV19 to TRBJ1-2, with 9 bases that match TRBD1. Trimming at V came to 9 bases and at J to 7 bases, leaving 12 bases not matched to a gene. Germline values: CDR1 LNHDA, CDR2 SQIVND (reference sequence). The CDR3 loop spans 14 amino acids. The CDR3 is CASAMDRGTGGYTF. The DNA of the CDR3 is TGTGCCAGCGCCATGGACAGGGGAACGGGTGGCTACACCTTC.

This clone was picked up many times. The rearrangement links TRBV7-9 to TRBJ2-7; 10 nucleotides line up with TRBD1. J gave up 5 bases and V 4 bases, and 8 bases lay outside the gene matches. CDR1 SEHNR and CDR2 FQNEAQ come from the germline V gene (reference sequence). The CDR3 length is 15 residues. CDR3 bases: TGTGCCAGCAGCTCCGGACAGGGGGTAGGTGACGAGCAGTACTTC. Translation: CASSSGQGVGDEQYF.

The chain is built from TRBV30 and TRBJ1-2; unclear D gene. Trimming left V 4 bases short and J 0 bases short, with 9 bases between. Per germline, CDR1 GTSNPN and CDR2 SVGIG (reference sequence). The CDR3 has 13 amino acids. The CDR3 DNA follows: TGTGCCTGGACCGTAGAAGCTAACTATGGCTACACCTTC. It codes for CAWTVEANYGYTF.

The chain couples TRBV30 to TRBJ2-6, with D uncertain. The CDR3 loop spans 15 amino acids. The V and J ends lost 0 bases and 2 bases respectively, with 8 bases between them. The germline V gene has CDR1 GTSNPN and CDR2 SVGIG (reference sequence). The CDR3 spells CAWSVSLAGANVLTF. The CDR3 bases are TGTGCCTGGAGTGTATCACTGGCTGGGGCCAACGTCCTGACTTTC. Complete variable domain (other parts from reference TRBV30 and TRBJ2-6): SQTIHQWPATLVQPVGSPLSLECTVEGTSNPNLYWYRQAAGRGLQLLFYSVGIGQISSEVPQNLSASRPQDRQFILSSKKLLLSDSGFYLCAWSVSLAGANVLTFGAGSRLTVL.

The J gene is TRBJ2-4, the V gene TRBV6-4, with TRBD2 matching over 13 bases. The CDR3 has 14 amino acids. Germline trimming cut 5 bases from V and 7 bases from J; bases unmatched to any gene: 2. Germline V gene sequence: CDR1 MRHNA, CDR2 SNTAGT. The CDR3 nucleotides read TGTGCCAGCAGTCCACTAGCGGGAGGGAACATTCAGTACTTC. The encoded protein is CASSPLAGGNIQYF.

V and J are TRBV19 and TRBJ1-6, with D unclear. V was cut by 10 bases and J by 0 bases, with 10 bases left in between. Germline CDR1 LNHDA, CDR2 SQIVND (reference sequence). The CDR3 has 14 residues. This chain's CDR3 is CATSIGSYNSPLHF. For the CDR3, the DNA is TGTGCCACCTCGATCGGCTCCTATAATTCACCCCTCCACTTT.

The chain recombines TRBV2 with TRBJ2-5, with 13 bases aligning to TRBD2. This CDR3 is 16 amino acids long. Germline CDR1 reads SNHLY; CDR2 reads FYNNEI. The ends lost 5 bases at V and 4 bases at J; junction bases unmatched: 7. CDR3 residues: CASSLLAGGPRETQYF. The CDR3 DNA reads TGTGCCAGCAGTCTACTAGCGGGAGGGCCTAGAGAGACCCAGTACTTC.

This chain uses TRBV5-5 with TRBJ2-5, with 10 bases aligning to TRBD2. The V gene end was trimmed by 4 bases and the J gene end by 1 base; junction bases not matched to a gene: 4. The CDR3 runs 15 residues. Looked up from germline, CDR1 is SGHKS and CDR2 is YYEKEE (reference sequence). The CDR3 sequence is CASSPTSGAQETQYF. The CDR3 DNA sequence: TGTGCCAGCAGCCCCACTAGCGGGGCCCAAGAGACCCAGTACTTC. Using reference TRBV5-5 and TRBJ2-5 for the parts outside the CDR3, the full variable domain is DAGVTQSPTHLIKTRGQQVTLRCSPISGHKSVSWYQQVLGQGPQFIFQYYEKEERGRGNFPDRFSARQFPNYSSELNVNALLLGDSALYLCASSPTSGAQETQYFGPGTRLLVL.

This chain connects TRBV5-4 to TRBJ1-1, with D unclear. The CDR3 length is 15 residues. Germline V gives CDR1 SGHNT, CDR2 YYREEE (reference sequence). The germline V and J ends were trimmed by 1 base and 1 base, with 11 bases remaining between them. The CDR3 DNA reads TGTGCCAGCAGCTTGTATAGAGGGCGGAACACTGAAGCTTTCTTT. Amino acids: CASSLYRGRNTEAFF.

CDR3: CASSYSSRGADEKLFF. The CDR3 bases are TGTGCCAGCAGTTACTCGAGCAGGGGCGCGGATGAAAAACTGTTTTTT. The chain combines TRBV6-2 or TRBV6-3 with TRBJ1-4, with D possibly TRBD1 on 6 matching bases. Trimming shortened V by 0 bases and J by 6 bases, and 14 bases separated the two germline ends. Germline CDR1 is MNHEY and CDR2 is SVGEGT. The CDR3 extends over 16 amino acids.

This chain uses TRBV9 with TRBJ2-1; the D gene is possibly TRBD2 (5 bases). The V end was cut by 4 bases, the J end by 0 bases, with 11 bases between. The CDR3 is made up of 15 amino acids. Germline V gene data show CDR1 as SGDLS and CDR2 as YYNGEE. Written as DNA, the CDR3 is TGTGCCAGCAGCCGAGGACTCAGCTCCTACAATGAGCAGTTCTTC. Encoded protein: CASSRGLSSYNEQFF.

This chain connects TRBV18 to TRBJ1-5, with D hard to call. The V gene's germline CDR1 is KGHSH and CDR2 LQKENI. V gave up 1 base and J gave up 9 bases, with 13 bases separating them. The CDR3 totals 14 residues. The CDR3 is CASSPLRRERPQHF. CDR3 nucleotide sequence: TGTGCCAGCTCACCACTACGGCGGGAACGGCCCCAGCATTTT.

The chain is built from TRBV7-3 and TRBJ1-1; possibly TRBD1 for D (5 bases). The CDR3 consists of 13 residues. V gave up 4 bases and J gave up 5 bases, with 11 bases separating them. The V gene's germline CDR1 is SGHTA and CDR2 FQGTGA. The CDR3 reads CASSYGQGTEAFF. For the CDR3, the DNA is TGTGCCAGCAGCTACGGTCAGGGAACTGAAGCTTTCTTT. The variable domain in full, completed from reference TRBV7-3 and TRBJ1-1, reads GAGVSQTPSNKVTEKGKYVELRCDPISGHTALYWYRQSLGQGPEFLIYFQGTGAADDSGLPNDRFFAVRPEGSVSTLKIQRTERGDSAVYLCASSYGQGTEAFFGQGTRLTVV.

The chain joins TRBV9 to TRBJ1-4; D not certain. Germline V gene data show CDR1 as SGDLS and CDR2 as YYNGEE. Trimming removed 0 bases from V and 4 bases from J, with 10 bases in between. The CDR3 runs to 15 residues. The CDR3 is CASSVATTVNEKLFF. The CDR3 bases are TGTGCCAGCAGCGTAGCTACCACAGTTAATGAAAAACTGTTTTTT.

The chain carries TRBV5-1 and TRBJ2-1; D perhaps matches TRBD1 (6 bases). This CDR3 has 15 residues. V gave up 3 bases and J gave up 6 bases, with 16 bases separating them. Germline CDR1 and CDR2: SGHRS and YFSETQ. CDR3 residues: CASSSGQFLINEQFF. CDR3 in DNA: TGCGCCAGCAGCTCGGGACAATTCTTAATCAATGAGCAGTTCTTC.

The genes are TRBV7-9 and TRBJ2-7, with D perhaps TRBD1 (6 bases). Trimming stripped 3 bases from V and 6 bases from J, with 9 bases between. Germline CDR1 is SEHNR and CDR2 is FQNEAQ (reference sequence). This CDR3 is 12 amino acids long. CDR3 protein: CASSFADSEQYF. As DNA, the CDR3 is TGTGCCAGCAGCTTCGCGGACAGCGAGCAGTACTTC.

The J gene is TRBJ1-2, the V gene TRBV7-9, with D possibly being TRBD1 (6 bases). Trimming removed 3 bases at V and 4 bases at J, with 12 bases between. CDR1 is SEHNR, CDR2 FQNEAQ, per germline (reference sequence). The CDR3 is 14 amino acids. CDR3 coding DNA: TGTGCCAGCAGCTTTCTACAGGGTCCCTATGGCTACACCTTC. Translation: CASSFLQGPYGYTF.